At least ten counts were recorded for the clone carrying this TCR beta chain. Its antigen is undetermined. TCR beta CDR3 sequences were amplified from RNA transcripts. During a first-round RT-PCR of the TCR CDR3, the HTBI primer set was used. TCRdb independently ran MiXCR on the multiplex PCR reads; one entry per CDR3 protein. This sample has about 290,000 distinct CDR3 sequences, with 13% found just once. Exclusion of patients followed from uncontrolled infection, other autoimmune disease, pregnancy or lactation. Fresh peripheral blood, approximately 10 ml, was the source of the PBMCs. The data derive from a study of T cells in Graves' hyperthyroidism and ophthalmopathy. Points from the study as a whole: Most thyroid clonotypes with frequency above 0.001 were detected in blood.

The germline V gene has CDR1 LNHNV and CDR2 YYDKDF (reference sequence). CDR3 length: 14 residues. V was clipped by 3 bases and J by 15 bases; unmatched bases: 11. V is TRBV15 and J is TRBJ2-1; 10 positions match TRBD2. This clonotype originated in a woman in her 30s with Graves' hyperthyroidism that later progressed to Graves' ophthalmopathy. The specimen sequenced was blood. CDR3 residues: CATSRPGTSVSMFF. The CDR3 bases are TGTGCCACCAGCAGGCCCGGGACTAGCGTATCGATGTTCTTC.